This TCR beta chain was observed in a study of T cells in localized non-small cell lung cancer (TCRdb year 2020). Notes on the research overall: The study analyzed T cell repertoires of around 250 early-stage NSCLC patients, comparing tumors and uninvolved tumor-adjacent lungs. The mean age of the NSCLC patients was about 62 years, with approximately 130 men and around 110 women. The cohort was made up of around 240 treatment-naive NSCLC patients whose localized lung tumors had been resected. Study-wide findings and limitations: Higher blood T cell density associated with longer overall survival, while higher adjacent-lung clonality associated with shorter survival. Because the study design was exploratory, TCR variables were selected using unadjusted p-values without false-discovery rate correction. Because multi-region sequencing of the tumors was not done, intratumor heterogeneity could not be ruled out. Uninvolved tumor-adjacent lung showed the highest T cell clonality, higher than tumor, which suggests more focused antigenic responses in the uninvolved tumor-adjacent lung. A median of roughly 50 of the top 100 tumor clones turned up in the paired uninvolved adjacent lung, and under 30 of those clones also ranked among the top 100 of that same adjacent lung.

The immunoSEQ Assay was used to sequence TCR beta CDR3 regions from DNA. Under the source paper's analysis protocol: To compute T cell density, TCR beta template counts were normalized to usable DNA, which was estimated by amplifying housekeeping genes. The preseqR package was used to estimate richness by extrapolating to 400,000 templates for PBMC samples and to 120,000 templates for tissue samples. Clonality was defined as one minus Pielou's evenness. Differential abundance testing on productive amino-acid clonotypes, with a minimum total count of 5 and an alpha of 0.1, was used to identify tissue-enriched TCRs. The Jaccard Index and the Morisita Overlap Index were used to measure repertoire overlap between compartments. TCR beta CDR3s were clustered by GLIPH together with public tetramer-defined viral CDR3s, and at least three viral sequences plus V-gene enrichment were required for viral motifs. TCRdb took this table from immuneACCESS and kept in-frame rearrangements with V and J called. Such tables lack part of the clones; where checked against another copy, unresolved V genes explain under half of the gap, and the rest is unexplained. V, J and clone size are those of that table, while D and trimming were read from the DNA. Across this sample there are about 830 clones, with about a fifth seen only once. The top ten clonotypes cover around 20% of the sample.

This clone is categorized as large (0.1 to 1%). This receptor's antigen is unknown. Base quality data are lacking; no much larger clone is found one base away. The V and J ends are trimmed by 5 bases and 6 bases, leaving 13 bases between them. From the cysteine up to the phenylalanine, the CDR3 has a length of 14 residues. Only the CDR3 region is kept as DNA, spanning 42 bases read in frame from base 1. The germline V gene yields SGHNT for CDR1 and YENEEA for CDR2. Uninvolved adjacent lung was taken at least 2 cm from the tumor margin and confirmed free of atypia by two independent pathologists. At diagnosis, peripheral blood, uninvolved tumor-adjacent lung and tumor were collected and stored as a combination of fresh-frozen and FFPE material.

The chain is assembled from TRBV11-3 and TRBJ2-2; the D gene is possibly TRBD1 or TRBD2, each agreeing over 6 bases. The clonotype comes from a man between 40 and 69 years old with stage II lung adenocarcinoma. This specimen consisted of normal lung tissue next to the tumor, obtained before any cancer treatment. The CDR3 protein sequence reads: CASSLGGGPGELFF. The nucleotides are TGTGCCAGCAGCCTGGGTGGGGGGCCCGGGGAGCTGTTTTTT. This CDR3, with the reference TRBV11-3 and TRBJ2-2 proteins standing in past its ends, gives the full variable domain EAGVVQSPRYKIIEKKQPVAFWCNPISGHNTLYWYLQNLGQGPELLIRYENEEAVDDSQLPKDRFSAERLKGVDSTLKIQPAELGDSAVYLCASSLGGGPGELFFGEGSRLTVL.